The 9 T cell receptor beta chains given below trace back to one sample, sequenced in a study of human T cells and chemical hapten exposure. One entry per CDR3 protein, called by TCRdb with MiXCR from the RACE reads. The repertoire consists of about 250,000 distinct CDR3 sequences, with almost 8% occurring once and the leading ten covering 1.2%. Sample time point: pre-sensitization, week 0. Treatment reported: therapeutic diphenylcyclopropenone sensitization with weekly scalp DPC. This specimen consisted of whole blood, obtained in connection with sensitization to the hapten diphenylcyclopropenone (DPC). These receptor sequences come from a man younger than 30 with alopecia areata. Some clones in this sample may be carry-over from other donors' samples.

The gene calls are TRBV4-2 and TRBJ1-5, with 10 bases aligning to TRBD1. The CDR3 totals 16 residues. The V and J ends lost 1 base and 6 bases, in that order; junction bases with no gene match: 6. Germline V gene sequence: CDR1 LGHNA, CDR2 YNFKEQ. Written as DNA, the CDR3 is TGTGCCAGCAGCCAAGGGGACAGGGGAGAAAGTCAGCCCCAGCATTTT. The encoded protein is CASSQGDRGESQPQHF.

This clonotype was counted many times. The chain has TRBV6-2 or TRBV6-3 and TRBJ2-5; D perhaps matches TRBD2 (6 bases). Deletions cut 7 bases from V and 2 bases from J, with 17 bases between. Germline CDR1 is MNHEY and CDR2 is SVGEGT. The CDR3 sequence is 15 residues long. CDR3 sequence reads: CASIPRGAFQETQYF. Here the CDR3 DNA reads TGTGCCAGCATACCGCGGGGAGCATTTCAAGAGACCCAGTACTTC.

The V call is TRBV5-1, the J call TRBJ1-4; 9 nucleotides align to TRBD1. The CDR3 is 16 amino acids. Trimming cost V 2 bases and J 5 bases; bases outside gene matches: 7. The V gene's germline CDR1 is SGHRS and CDR2 YFSETQ. The CDR3 is CASSFGWDRANEKLFF. For the CDR3, the DNA is TGCGCCAGCAGCTTTGGCTGGGACAGGGCGAATGAAAAACTGTTTTTT.

The chain employs TRBV5-1 and TRBJ1-1; maybe TRBD1 (6 bases). This CDR3 region has 12 residues. Germline V lookup: CDR1 SGHRS, CDR2 YFSETQ. Trimming removed 0 bases at V and 11 bases at J, with 11 bases between. Here the CDR3 DNA reads TGCGCCAGCAGCTTGGACAGGGATGGTGCTTTCTTT. Protein product: CASSLDRDGAFF.

The chain links TRBV12-3 or TRBV12-4 to TRBJ1-4; D not certain. The CDR3 has 12 amino acids. V was clipped by 8 bases and J by 7 bases, with 11 bases between them. CDR3 bases: TGTGCCAGCGGGATAATAGGTGAAAAACTGTTTTTT. Translating it yields CASGIIGEKLFF.

The rearrangement joins TRBV7-2 to TRBJ2-1; a weak D match, TRBD2 (6 bases). Between the trimmed V and J ends, which lost 0 bases and 4 bases, there was a span of 10 bases. Germline V gene sequence: CDR1 SGHTA, CDR2 FQGNSA. The CDR3 loop spans 15 amino acids. The CDR3 coding sequence is TGTGCCAGCAGCTTAGCGCGGGGTCTTTACAATGAGCAGTTCTTC. This codes for CASSLARGLYNEQFF.

Many counts were recorded for this clonotype. The V call is TRBV6-2 or TRBV6-3, the J call TRBJ1-5; D unresolved. Germline V gene lookup returns CDR1 MNHEY and CDR2 SVGEGT. This CDR3 is 12 amino acids long. V shed 3 bases and J shed 4 bases, with 4 bases lying between them. The CDR3 is CASSYRNQPQHF. CDR3 in DNA: TGTGCCAGCAGTTATCGAAATCAGCCCCAGCATTTT.

This chain joins TRBV29-1 and TRBJ2-7; D is unclear. Trimming removed 5 bases from V and 2 bases from J, with 16 bases in between. CDR1 SQVTM and CDR2 ANQGSEA come from the germline V gene. This CDR3 spans 14 amino acids. The CDR3 reads CSVTQPPTAYEQYF. The CDR3 nucleotides are TGCAGCGTTACCCAGCCGCCTACAGCCTACGAGCAGTACTTC.

This clonotype was seen repeatedly, ten times or more. The rearrangement links TRBV3-1 to TRBJ2-7; 8 bases map to TRBD2. Germline CDR1 and CDR2: LGHDT and YNNKEL (reference sequence). The length of the CDR3 is 15 residues. V shed 0 bases, J shed 4 bases, and the junction held 5 bases outside the gene matches. The CDR3 sequence: CASSQDGGGHYEQYF. In nucleotides, the CDR3 is TGTGCCAGCAGCCAAGACGGCGGGGGGCATTACGAGCAGTACTTC.